These 16 T cell receptor beta chains originate from one sample sequenced in a study of PD-L1 blockade in urothelial cancer. TCRdb's copy holds only in-frame clones and misses some; the assay was immunoSEQ multiplex PCR. The sample has about 30,000 clones, approximately 90% seen once; the top ten hold about 7.8%. This sample's time point: peripheral blood 6 weeks after treatment start. This sample comprised PBMCs, obtained around atezolizumab (anti-PD-L1) treatment. Every receptor here comes from an elderly man with urothelial cancer.

V and J are TRBV5-1 and TRBJ1-3; TRBD1 matches 8 bases. Germline CDR1 and CDR2: SGHRS and YFSETQ. This CDR3 comprises 15 residues. Trimming removed 1 base from V and 7 bases from J; junction bases left unmatched: 7. The DNA for the CDR3 is TGCGCCAGCAGCTTGCAGGGGGCCATATACAACACCATATATTTT. Its translation: CASSLQGAIYNTIYF.

This clone was counted between two and nine times. The chain employs TRBV4-1 and TRBJ1-2, with unresolved D. Germline CDR1 and CDR2: MGHRA and YSYEKL. CDR3 size: 11 residues. Trimming took 0 bases from V and 8 from J, leaving 4 bases between them. The CDR3 spells CASSQDRGYTF. As DNA, the CDR3 is TGCGCCAGCAGCCAAGATCGGGGCTACACCTTC.

This clone showed up just a few times. This sequence joins TRBV30 and TRBJ1-1; D gene unclear. CDR1 and CDR2 (germline): GTSNPN, SVGIG (reference sequence). CDR3 length: 15 residues. Trimming shortened V by 0 bases and J by 5 bases, and 16 bases separated the two germline ends. The CDR3 DNA follows: TGTGCCTGGAGTGTACGGGGTACGGTGGGGACTGAAGCTTTCTTT. It specifies CAWSVRGTVGTEAFF.

This chain joins TRBV4-1 and TRBJ2-1; 12 nucleotides agree with TRBD2. This CDR3 region has 17 residues. The V gene end was trimmed by 4 bases and the J gene end by 8 bases; junction bases not matched to a gene: 12. CDR1 is MGHRA, CDR2 YSYEKL, per germline. In DNA, the CDR3 is TGCGCCAGCAGCCCCCGAGTGGCTAGCGGGAGGGGCCATGAGCAGTTCTTC. Protein sequence: CASSPRVASGRGHEQFF.

The chain carries TRBV9 and TRBJ2-2; 10 positions match TRBD1. The ends lost 3 bases at V and 4 bases at J; junction bases unmatched: 3. CDR3 size: 15 residues. Germline V gene sequence: CDR1 SGDLS, CDR2 YYNGEE. The chain's CDR3 is CASSGTGGITGELFF. DNA for the CDR3: TGTGCCAGCAGCGGGACAGGGGGAATCACCGGGGAGCTGTTTTTT.

The gene calls are TRBV10-2 and TRBJ2-7; D is possibly TRBD1 (6 bases). Trimming left V 8 bases short and J 0 bases short, with 8 bases between. Per the germline V gene, CDR1 is WSHSY and CDR2 is SAAADI. The CDR3 runs to 12 residues. CDR3 sequence reads: CASSDSSYEQYF. CDR3 coding DNA: TGCGCCAGCTCGGACAGCTCCTACGAGCAGTACTTC.

The V call is TRBV19, the J call TRBJ2-3; D not resolved. Deletions cut 6 bases from V and 2 bases from J, with 15 bases between. There are 15 residues in the CDR3. Germline V gene data show CDR1 as LNHDA and CDR2 as SQIVND (reference sequence). The CDR3 region has the DNA TGTGCCAGTAGCCTTAAACTTACCCTCACAGATACGCAGTATTTT. It encodes CASSLKLTLTDTQYF.

CDR3 nucleotides: TGTGCCGCGCGGGGGAACAGGGACACCGGGGAGCTGTTTTTT. This gives the protein CAARGNRDTGELFF. The rearrangement uses TRBV2 and TRBJ2-2; maybe TRBD2 (7 bases). Germline loops: CDR1 SNHLY, CDR2 FYNNEI. The V and J ends lost 11 bases and 3 bases respectively, with 16 bases between them. This CDR3 has 14 residues.

J is TRBJ2-1 and V is TRBV4-3; 7 nucleotides line up with TRBD2. The V gene's germline CDR1 is LGHNA and CDR2 YSLEER. CDR3 length equals 15 residues. The junction had 14 bases not matched to a gene; V was cut back by 10 bases and J by 5 bases. The CDR3 protein is CATYPGSGKHNEQFF. CDR3 nucleotides: TGCGCCACCTATCCGGGGAGCGGGAAACACAATGAGCAGTTCTTC.

This sequence joins TRBV14 and TRBJ2-2; D not certain. This CDR3 comprises 13 residues. V gave up 1 base and J gave up 4 bases, with 4 bases separating them. Germline V lookup: CDR1 SGHDN, CDR2 FVKESK. CDR3 in amino acids: CASSQVITGELFF. DNA for the CDR3: TGTGCCAGCAGCCAAGTAATCACCGGGGAGCTGTTTTTT.

This clone came up a few times. The chain has TRBV11-3 and TRBJ2-7; a possible D gene is TRBD2 (6 bases). The CDR3 totals 15 residues. Trimming shortened V by 5 bases and J by 0 bases, and 14 bases separated the two germline ends. CDR1 is SGHNT and CDR2 is YENEEA in the germline V gene. DNA of the CDR3: TGTGCCAGCAGCCTACACGGAGGGCCCTCCTACGAGCAGTACTTC. Protein product: CASSLHGGPSYEQYF.

This chain uses TRBV19 with TRBJ2-1; TRBD2 might be the D (7 bases). Per germline, CDR1 LNHDA and CDR2 SQIVND (reference sequence). The germline V and J ends were trimmed by 6 bases and 3 bases, with 18 bases remaining between them. The CDR3 is 16 amino acids. CDR3 amino acids: CASSLLGGGFYNEQFF. CDR3 sequence (DNA): TGTGCCAGTAGCCTACTAGGGGGAGGGTTCTACAATGAGCAGTTCTTC.

This chain's CDR3 is CASSIAPQGTGYSSNQPQHF. CDR3 DNA: TGTGCCAGTAGTATCGCCCCACAAGGGACAGGGTATTCGAGCAATCAGCCCCAGCATTTT. V gene TRBV19 combines with J gene TRBJ1-5; 9 nucleotides match TRBD1. Trimming cost V 3 bases and J 1 base; bases outside gene matches: 16. CDR1 is LNHDA and CDR2 is SQIVND in the germline V gene (reference sequence). The CDR3 totals 20 residues.

J is TRBJ2-3 and V is TRBV19; D is undetermined. Germline CDR1 LNHDA, CDR2 SQIVND (reference sequence). This CDR3 has 12 amino acids. Trimming left V 10 bases short and J 5 bases short, with 13 bases between. This chain's CDR3 is CATSTDRDTQYF. CDR3 DNA: TGTGCCACCTCGACTGATCGAGATACGCAGTATTTT.

The chain combines TRBV19 with TRBJ2-5, with D perhaps matching TRBD1 (6 bases). Per germline, CDR1 LNHDA and CDR2 SQIVND (reference sequence). The V and J ends lost 5 bases and 4 bases respectively, with 11 bases between them. The CDR3 spans 13 residues. This CDR3 is CASSYGTRETQYF. In DNA, the CDR3 is TGTGCCAGTAGTTACGGGACAAGAGAGACCCAGTACTTC.

This chain joins TRBV7-8 and TRBJ1-5; D might be TRBD1 (5 bases). The CDR3 is made up of 15 amino acids. Germline loops: CDR1 SGHVS, CDR2 FQNEAQ. The germline V and J ends were trimmed by 1 base and 6 bases, with 13 bases remaining between them. The CDR3 nucleotides are TGTGCCAGCAGCTTAGAACCTATTCAGGGTCAGCCCCAGCATTTT. As protein: CASSLEPIQGQPQHF.